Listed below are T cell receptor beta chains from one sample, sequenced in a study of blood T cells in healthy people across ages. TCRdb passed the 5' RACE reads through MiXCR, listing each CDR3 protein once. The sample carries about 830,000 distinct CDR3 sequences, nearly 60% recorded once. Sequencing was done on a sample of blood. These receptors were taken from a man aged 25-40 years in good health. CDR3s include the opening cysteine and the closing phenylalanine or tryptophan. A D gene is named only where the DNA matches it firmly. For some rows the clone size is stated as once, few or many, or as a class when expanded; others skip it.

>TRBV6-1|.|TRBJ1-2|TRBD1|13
TGTGCCAGCAGTGTCAACAGGGGAAATGGCTACACCTTC
CASSVNRGNGYTF
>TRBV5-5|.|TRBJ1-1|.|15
TGTGCCAGCACCACCGCCGGGACACTGAACACTGGAGCTTTCTTT
CASTTAGTLNTGAFF
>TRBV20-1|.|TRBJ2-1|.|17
TGCAGTGCTAGAGATGCCCGCGGGTCCCGGTTGGGCAATGAGCAGTTCTTC
CSARDARGSRLGNEQFF
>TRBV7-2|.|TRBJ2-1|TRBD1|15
TGTGCCAGCAGCTCGGGGGGACAGGGGTTCAATGAGCAGTTCTTC
CASSSGGQGFNEQFF
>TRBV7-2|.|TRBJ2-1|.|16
TGTGCCAGCAGCCGGAAGTCAGGGAGGACCTACAATGAGCAGTTCTTC
CASSRKSGRTYNEQFF
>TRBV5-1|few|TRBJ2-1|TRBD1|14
TGCGCCAGCAGCAAAGGGACAGAGCAGGGTGAGCAGTTCTTC
CASSKGTEQGEQFF
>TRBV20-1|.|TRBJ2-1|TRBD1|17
TGCAGTGCTAGAGGGACAGGGGGCCAAGCGGGGAACAATGAGCAGTTCTTC
CSARGTGGQAGNNEQFF
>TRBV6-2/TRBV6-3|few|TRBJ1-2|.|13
TGTGCCAGCAGAGTTAGGTCGGACTATGGCTACACCTTC
CASRVRSDYGYTF
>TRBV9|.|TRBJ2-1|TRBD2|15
TGTGCCAGCAGCGTTAGCAGCGGGAGAGGGAATGAGCGGTTCTTC
CASSVSSGRGNERFF
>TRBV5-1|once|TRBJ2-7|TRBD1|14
TGCGCCAGCAGCTTTGGGACAGACGGGTACGAGCAGTACTTC
CASSFGTDGYEQYF
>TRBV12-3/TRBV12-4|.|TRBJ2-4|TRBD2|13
TGTGCCAGCAGTGGTACAATCAGCGGGGAGCAGTACTTC
CASSGTISGEQYF
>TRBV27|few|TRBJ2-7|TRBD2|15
TGTGCCAGCAGTTTTGCTAGCGGGATGTCCTACGAGCAGTACTTC
CASSFASGMSYEQYF
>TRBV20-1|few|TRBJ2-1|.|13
TGCAGTGCTAGAGATTCACTTCAAAGTGAGCAGTTCTTC
CSARDSLQSEQFF
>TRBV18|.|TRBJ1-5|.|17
TGTGCCAGCTCACCTCTCGGGCTACCCTATAGCAATCAGCCCCAGCATTTT
CASSPLGLPYSNQPQHF
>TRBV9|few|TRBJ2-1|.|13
TGTGCCAGCAGCGCGCTCTCGGGATCAGAGCAGTTCTTC
CASSALSGSEQFF
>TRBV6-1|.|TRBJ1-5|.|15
TGTGCCAGCAGTGATAACCTGTATAGCAATCAGCCCCAGCATTTT
CASSDNLYSNQPQHF
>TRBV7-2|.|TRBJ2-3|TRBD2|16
TGTGCCAGCAGCTTTGACTTGGCGGGGGGTACGGATACGCAGTATTTT
CASSFDLAGGTDTQYF
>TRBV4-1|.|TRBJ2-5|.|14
TGCGCCAGCAGCGAAGACCGGGGGCAAGAGACCCAGTACTTC
CASSEDRGQETQYF
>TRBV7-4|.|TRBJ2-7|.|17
TGTGCCAGCAGCTTAGGGGGCGGGACGGATTACTACAATGAGCAGTACTTC
CASSLGGGTDYYNEQYF
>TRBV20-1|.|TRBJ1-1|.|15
TGCAGTGGGGAGGAGGGGGGATTTATGAACACTGAAGCTTTCTTT
CSGEEGGFMNTEAFF
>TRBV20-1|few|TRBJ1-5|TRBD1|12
TGCAGTGCTATGGGACAGGTTCAGCCCCAGCATTTT
CSAMGQVQPQHF
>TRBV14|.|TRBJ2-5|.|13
TGTGCCAGCAGCCAAGGGCAGATCAATGAGCAGTACTTC
CASSQGQINEQYF
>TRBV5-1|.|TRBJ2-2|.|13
TGCGCCAGCAGCGTACAGGGATCCGGGGAGCTGTTTTTT
CASSVQGSGELFF
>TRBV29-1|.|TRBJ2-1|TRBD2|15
TGCAGCGTTGGGACTAGCGGGAGTCTCTACAATGAGCAGTTCTTC
CSVGTSGSLYNEQFF
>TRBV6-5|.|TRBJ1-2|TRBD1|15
TGTGCCAGCAGTGACCGGGACAGCATTAACTATGGCTACACCTTC
CASSDRDSINYGYTF
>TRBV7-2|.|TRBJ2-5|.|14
TGTGCCAGCAGCCAGCGGACGGGGAGGGAGACCCAGTACTTC
CASSQRTGRETQYF
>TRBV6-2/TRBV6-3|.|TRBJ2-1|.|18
TGTGCCAGCAGTTACTCGATCCAGGACGAAAGATTACACAATGAGCAGTTCTTC
CASSYSIQDERLHNEQFF
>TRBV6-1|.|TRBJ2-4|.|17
TGTGCCAGCAGCCAAGACAGGACTAGATTAGCCAAAAACATTCAGTACTTC
CASSQDRTRLAKNIQYF
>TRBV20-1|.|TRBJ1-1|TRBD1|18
TGCAGTGCTAGAGATCTAAGTGGGAGACAGGGTGGAAACACTGAAGCTTTCTTT
CSARDLSGRQGGNTEAFF
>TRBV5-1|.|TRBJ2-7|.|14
TGCGCCAGCAGCGTAGGCCCGGAGGCCTACGGGCAGTACTTC
CASSVGPEAYGQYF
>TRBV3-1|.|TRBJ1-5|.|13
TGTGCCAGCAGCCAAACGGTAAATCAGCCCCAGCATTTT
CASSQTVNQPQHF
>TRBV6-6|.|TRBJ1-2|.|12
TGTGCCAGCAGTTACAGGGCCCCGGGCTACACCTTC
CASSYRAPGYTF
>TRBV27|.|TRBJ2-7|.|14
TGTGCCAGCAGTCCGGCGACAGAAACCTACGAGCAGTACTTC
CASSPATETYEQYF
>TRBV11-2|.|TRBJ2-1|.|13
TGTGCCAGCAGACAGAGCGGATACAATGAGCAGTTCTTC
CASRQSGYNEQFF
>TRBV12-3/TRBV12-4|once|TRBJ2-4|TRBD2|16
TGTGCCAGCATGACTAGCGGGAGTACGGCCAAAAACATTCAGTACTTC
CASMTSGSTAKNIQYF
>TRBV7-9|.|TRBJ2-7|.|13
TGTGCCAGCACCTGGAGGGGTCCCTACGAGCAGTACTTC
CASTWRGPYEQYF
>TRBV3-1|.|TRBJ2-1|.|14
TGTGCCAGCAGCCACTCCACAGGTAGTAATGAGCAGTTCTTC
CASSHSTGSNEQFF
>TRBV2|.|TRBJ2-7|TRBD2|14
TGTGCCAGCAGGATTAGCGGGGGTCCATACGAGCAGTACTTC
CASRISGGPYEQYF
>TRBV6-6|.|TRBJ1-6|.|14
TGTGCCAGCAGTTATCGGCAGAATTATTCACCCCTCCACTTT
CASSYRQNYSPLHF
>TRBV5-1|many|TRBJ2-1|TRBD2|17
TGCGCCAGCAGCTTGGCCCTAGCGGGGGGGTTACTTCCTGAGCAGTTCTTC
CASSLALAGGLLPEQFF
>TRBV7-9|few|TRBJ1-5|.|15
TGTGCCAGCAGCTTAGGTGGGGTGGGCGATCAGCCCCAGCATTTT
CASSLGGVGDQPQHF
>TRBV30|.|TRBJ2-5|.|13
TGTGCCTGGAGTGGCAGATGGTCCGAGACCCAGTACTTC
CAWSGRWSETQYF
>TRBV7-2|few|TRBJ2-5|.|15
TGTGCCAGCAGCGCCCAAGGACTGTCTGAAGAGACCCAGTACTTC
CASSAQGLSEETQYF
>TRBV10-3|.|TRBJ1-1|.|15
TGTGCCATCAGTGAGTCTAATCGCGAGGGCACTGAAGCTTTCTTT
CAISESNREGTEAFF
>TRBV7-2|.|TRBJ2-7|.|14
TGTGCCAGCACGACTGATCAGAGGGGAAACGAGCAGTACTTC
CASTTDQRGNEQYF
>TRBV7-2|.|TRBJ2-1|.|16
TGTGCCAGCAGCTTGCGTCTCGCTTCCTCGAGAGATGAGCAGTTCTTC
CASSLRLASSRDEQFF
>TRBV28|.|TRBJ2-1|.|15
TGTGCCAGCAGTCCCCGTGGTAGAGGGGCGCCCGAGCAGTTCTTC
CASSPRGRGAPEQFF
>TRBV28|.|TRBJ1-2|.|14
TGTGCCAGCAGCTCCGCGACAGAGCTCTATGGCTACACCTTC
CASSSATELYGYTF
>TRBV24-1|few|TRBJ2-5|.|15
TGTGCCACCAGTGACCCTAACCCCCGAAGAGAGACCCAGTACTTC
CATSDPNPRRETQYF
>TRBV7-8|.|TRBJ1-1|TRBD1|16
TGTGCCAGCAGCCGGCAGGGGGCCTCGATGAACACTGAAGCTTTCTTT
CASSRQGASMNTEAFF
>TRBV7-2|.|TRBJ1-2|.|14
TGTGCCAGCAGCTTAGCATCGGGAACCTATGGCTACACCTTC
CASSLASGTYGYTF
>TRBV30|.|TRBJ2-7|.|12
TGTGCCTACGGGAAGAGCTCCTACGAGCAGTACTTC
CAYGKSSYEQYF
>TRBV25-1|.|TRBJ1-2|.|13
TGTGCCAGCAGGGAGGACCGGGGATGGGGCTACACCTTC
CASREDRGWGYTF
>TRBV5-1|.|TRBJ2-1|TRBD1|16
TGCGCCAGCCGCTACAGGGGGCCGGGGGTTTACAATGAGCAGTTCTTC
CASRYRGPGVYNEQFF
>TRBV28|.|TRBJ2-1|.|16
TGTGCCACCTCAGGGGCTATAGCGCCGATAGAAAATGAGCAGTTCTTC
CATSGAIAPIENEQFF
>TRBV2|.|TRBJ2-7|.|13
TGTGCCAGCAACCCAGGGAGCTCCTACGAGCAGTACTTC
CASNPGSSYEQYF
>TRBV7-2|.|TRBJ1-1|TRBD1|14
TGTGCCAGCAGCTCACAGGGGAGGAACACTGAAGCTTTCTTT
CASSSQGRNTEAFF
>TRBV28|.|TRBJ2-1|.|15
TGTGCCAGCTACCCCCCGCAGGCCCCCTACAATGAGCAGTTCTTC
CASYPPQAPYNEQFF
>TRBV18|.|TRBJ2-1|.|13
TGTGCCAGCTCACGTCTTGAGGACAATGAGCAGTTCTTC
CASSRLEDNEQFF